The rows below give T cell receptor beta chains drawn from one sample of a study of radiation and T cells in renal cell carcinoma. Method: immunoSEQ multiplex PCR; TCRdb's copy keeps in-frame clones and lacks some. This sample yields around 120,000 clones, of which around four fifths are seen a single time; over 1.5% belongs to the top ten. Sequenced material: blood, taken from a patient whose treatment included radiotherapy and nephrectomy. Receptors originate from a woman in her fifties or sixties with renal cell carcinoma. Each CDR3 is given with its conserved first and last residue. The D gene is left open where the match is weak. Only some rows state a clone size, as once, few, many or a class for expanded clones.

V	D	J	size	CDR3	DNA
TRBV9	.	TRBJ2-2	.	CASSVARGQISGELFF	TGTGCCAGCAGCGTAGCTAGGGGACAAATCAGCGGGGAGCTGTTTTTT
TRBV6-8	.	TRBJ1-2	.	CASSDSFYGYTF	TGTGCCAGCAGCGACAGTTTCTATGGCTACACCTTC
TRBV11-1	.	TRBJ2-2	.	CASSPAGAGYYTGELFF	TGTGCCAGCAGCCCCGCGGGGGCGGGGTATTACACCGGGGAGCTGTTTTTT
TRBV7-7	TRBD2	TRBJ2-5	.	CASSRLLAAETQYF	TGTGCTAGCAGCAGATTACTAGCGGCGGAGACCCAGTACTTC
TRBV27	TRBD1	TRBJ2-7	.	CASSPWSGTGSYEQYF	TGTGCCAGCAGTCCCTGGAGCGGGACAGGGTCCTACGAGCAGTACTTC
TRBV5-6	.	TRBJ2-7	.	CASSLRRALSEQYF	TGTGCCAGCAGCCTGAGGCGGGCTTTGAGCGAGCAGTACTTC
TRBV19	.	TRBJ1-1	.	CASSEIVSTEAFF	TGTGCCAGTAGCGAGATCGTCAGCACTGAAGCTTTCTTT
TRBV5-1	TRBD1	TRBJ2-2	.	CASSFLQDRETGELFF	TGCGCCAGCAGCTTCTTGCAGGACAGGGAGACCGGGGAGCTGTTTTTT
TRBV5-5	TRBD1	TRBJ1-4	.	CASSPWTGEKLFF	TGTGCCAGCAGCCCTTGGACAGGGGAGAAACTGTTTTTT
TRBV6-1	.	TRBJ1-1	.	CASSRVEHTEAFF	TGTGCCAGCAGCAGGGTGGAGCACACTGAAGCTTTCTTT
TRBV28	.	TRBJ1-4	once	CASTLGHVEKLFF	TGTGCCAGCACCCTCGGACACGTTGAAAAACTGTTTTTT
TRBV7-3	.	TRBJ1-1	.	CASSLGWGNTEAFF	TGTGCCAGCAGCTTAGGTTGGGGGAACACTGAAGCTTTCTTT
TRBV7-2	.	TRBJ2-7	few	CASSPDLGSYEQYF	TGTGCCAGCAGCCCCGACCTAGGCTCTTACGAGCAGTACTTC
TRBV4-3	TRBD1	TRBJ2-2	.	CASSSPTGGETGELFF	TGCGCCAGCAGTTCGCCCACAGGGGGAGAGACCGGGGAGCTGTTTTTT
TRBV9	TRBD2	TRBJ2-1	.	CASSSGLAGVGEQFF	TGTGCCAGCAGCTCGGGACTAGCGGGAGTGGGTGAGCAGTTCTTC
TRBV2	.	TRBJ1-1	.	CASSKGGGSSTEAFF	TGTGCCAGCTCGAAAGGGGGAGGGAGCAGCACTGAAGCTTTCTTT
TRBV9	.	TRBJ1-1	few	CASSVAWATEAFF	TGTGCCAGCAGCGTAGCCTGGGCCACTGAAGCTTTCTTT
TRBV11-1	.	TRBJ1-2	few	CASSLGAGQNYGYTF	TGTGCCAGCAGCTTAGGGGCAGGCCAGAACTATGGCTACACCTTC
TRBV11-3	TRBD1	TRBJ2-7	.	CASSLVSAGGYEQYF	TGTGCCAGCAGCTTAGTTTCCGCAGGGGGCTACGAGCAGTACTTC
TRBV19	.	TRBJ1-1	.	CASSPRANTEAFF	TGTGCCAGTAGTCCTCGGGCGAACACTGAAGCTTTCTTT
TRBV10-3	.	TRBJ2-7	.	CAISENRGGGLYEQYF	TGTGCCATCAGTGAGAACAGAGGGGGAGGTCTATACGAGCAGTACTTC
TRBV9	.	TRBJ2-2	few	CASSGGQNTGELFF	TGTGCCAGCAGCGGCGGACAGAACACCGGGGAGCTGTTTTTT
TRBV5-8	.	TRBJ1-2	.	CASSRTAYGYTF	TGTGCCAGCAGCCGGACAGCCTATGGCTACACCTTC
TRBV4-1	TRBD2	TRBJ2-2	.	CASSRLRGDNTGELFF	TGCGCCAGCAGCCGTCTACGGGGGGATAACACCGGGGAGCTGTTTTTT
TRBV10-3	TRBD1	TRBJ1-1	few	CAIRDRVGTEAFF	TGTGCCATCAGGGACAGGGTGGGGACTGAAGCTTTCTTT
TRBV6-1	.	TRBJ2-7	.	CASRRDSEYEQYF	TGTGCCAGCAGGCGGGACTCAGAATACGAGCAGTACTTC
TRBV4-1	TRBD1	TRBJ1-4	.	CASSQDRTGLNEKLFF	TGCGCCAGCAGCCAAGACCGGACAGGGTTGAATGAAAAACTGTTTTTT
TRBV6-8	.	TRBJ2-7	.	CASSPLALHEQYF	TGTGCCAGCAGTCCTCTAGCGCTCCACGAGCAGTACTTC
TRBV18	.	TRBJ2-2	.	CASSPTSANTGELFF	TGTGCCAGCTCCCCGACTAGTGCGAACACCGGGGAGCTGTTTTTT
TRBV30	.	TRBJ1-1	.	CARDSSQGGTEAFF	TGTGCCCGAGACAGCAGCCAAGGGGGGACTGAAGCTTTCTTT
TRBV5-1	TRBD1	TRBJ1-5	.	CASSPGQDYSNQPQHF	TGCGCCAGCAGCCCGGGACAGGACTATAGCAATCAGCCCCAGCATTTT
TRBV18	.	TRBJ1-5	.	CASSPRDRQPQHF	TGTGCCAGCTCACCACGCGACAGGCAGCCCCAGCATTTT
TRBV29-1	.	TRBJ2-3	.	CSVEAGSRDTQYF	TGCAGCGTTGAAGCGGGGTCTCGAGATACGCAGTATTTT
TRBV9	.	TRBJ1-1	.	CASGAGMNTEAFF	TGTGCCAGCGGGGCAGGAATGAACACTGAAGCTTTCTTT
TRBV18	.	TRBJ1-2	.	CASSPYQESGYYYGYTF	TGTGCCAGCTCACCTTACCAGGAATCCGGGTATTACTATGGCTACACCTTC
TRBV4-1	.	TRBJ1-2	.	CASSRGIDYGYTF	TGCGCCAGCAGCCGAGGGATTGACTATGGCTACACCTTC
TRBV4-3	.	TRBJ2-1	.	CASSQDETVYNEQFF	TGCGCCAGCAGCCAAGATGAGACTGTCTACAATGAGCAGTTCTTC
TRBV6-5	.	TRBJ2-1	.	CASSYAIGAYNEQFF	TGTGCCAGCAGTTACGCAATAGGGGCATACAATGAGCAGTTCTTC
TRBV15	.	TRBJ1-3	once	CATSIWSGVSGNTIYF	TGTGCCACCAGCATTTGGTCGGGTGTCTCTGGAAACACCATATATTTT
TRBV7-6	.	TRBJ2-1	.	CASSLAGTYNEQFF	TGTGCCAGCAGCTTAGCGGGCACGTACAATGAGCAGTTCTTC
TRBV29-1	.	TRBJ2-1	once	CSVGQAANNEQFF	TGCAGCGTTGGACAGGCTGCGAACAATGAGCAGTTCTTC
TRBV7-7	.	TRBJ2-2	.	CASSLAAGLDTGELFF	TGTGCTAGCAGCTTAGCGGCAGGGTTGGACACCGGGGAGCTGTTTTTT
TRBV6-1	.	TRBJ2-5	.	CASSSGTWETQYF	TGTGCCAGCAGTTCCGGGACATGGGAGACCCAGTACTTC
TRBV20-1	.	TRBJ2-7	.	CSAVGSYEQYF	TGCAGTGCCGTGGGTTCCTACGAGCAGTACTTC
TRBV9	.	TRBJ1-4	.	CASSVGVGNEKLFF	TGTGCCAGCAGCGTAGGGGTGGGTAATGAAAAACTGTTTTTT
TRBV6-1	.	TRBJ2-7	.	CASRRVRGVLEQYF	TGTGCCAGCAGACGGGTCCGGGGCGTGCTCGAGCAGTACTTC
TRBV9	.	TRBJ1-1	.	CASSVGGVNTEAFF	TGTGCCAGCAGCGTAGGAGGGGTAAACACTGAAGCTTTCTTT
TRBV7-2	.	TRBJ1-2	.	CASSLDRHGYTF	TGTGCCAGCAGCTTGGACCGTCATGGCTACACCTTC
TRBV6-5	.	TRBJ2-7	.	CASSYSYRSSYEQYF	TGTGCCAGCAGTTACAGTTATAGGAGTTCCTACGAGCAGTACTTC
TRBV6-5	.	TRBJ2-3	.	CASSYRGRGRTDTQYF	TGTGCCAGCAGTTACAGGGGGCGGGGGCGCACAGATACGCAGTATTTT
TRBV5-8	.	TRBJ2-7	.	CASRPRDMISYEQYF	TGTGCCAGCAGGCCCCGGGACATGATCTCCTACGAGCAGTACTTC
TRBV6-1	TRBD2	TRBJ2-5	.	CASSDARGAQTETQYF	TGTGCCAGCAGTGACGCGCGGGGGGCCCAAACAGAGACCCAGTACTTC
TRBV7-6	.	TRBJ2-5	.	CASVETARGETQYF	TGTGCCAGCGTCGAGACAGCTCGAGGAGAGACCCAGTACTTC
TRBV7-7	TRBD1	TRBJ2-5	once	CASSMRGTGGIETQYF	TGTGCTAGCAGCATGCGCGGGACAGGGGGCATAGAGACCCAGTACTTC
TRBV15	.	TRBJ2-7	.	CATSRDGGFRSYEQYF	TGTGCCACCAGCAGAGATGGAGGCTTTAGAAGCTACGAGCAGTACTTC